This T cell receptor beta chain was recorded in a study of T cell repertoires in cytomegalovirus infection (dated 2019 in TCRdb). About the full investigation: Because public TCR beta signatures pointed to carriage of CMV infection together with the matching HLA type, the HLA type of each donor mattered for the analysis. The paper's findings and limits, for the study overall: In both this cohort and an independent 352-donor cohort, the cumulative frequency of public TCR beta family members distinguished carriers of CMV infection plus the relevant HLA type. The ex vivo response was dominated by HLA-C-restricted CMV-specific TCR beta clonotypes, and the single most frequent clonotype in two of eight donors was supplied by these HLA-C-restricted clonotypes.

From the cysteine up to the phenylalanine, the CDR3 has a length of 16 residues. Solely the CDR3 DNA is kept, with 48 bases framed from the first base. Per the germline V gene, SGHTA is the CDR1 and FQGNSA is the CDR2. The germline V and J ends show losses of 2 bases and 6 bases respectively, and no gene match explains 10 bases of the junction. This clonotype was seen a handful of times. Its binding antigen is unknown. Per-base qualities were not stored, and no clone one base away is much larger. TCRdb lists the instrument as Illumina HiSeq 1500. The public reads were run again by TCRdb, first through fastp at Q25 and then through MiXCR, and only productive beta chains were kept. Each CDR3 protein appears once, grouped with its most common genes and DNA. This sample is represented by 350,000 to 550,000 distinct CDR3 sequences; roughly 31% of them were singletons. The ten largest account for around 13% of the sample.

In this chain, TRBV7-2 is recombined with TRBJ2-1, with 7 bases aligning to TRBD1. Sequencing used PBMCs. This TCR derives from a human donor in good health (CMV status not recorded). Some clones in this sample may be carry-over from other donors' samples. The CDR3 here reads CASSLLGQGVSNEQFF. The DNA sequence is TGTGCCAGCAGCTTATTGGGGCAGGGGGTCAGCAATGAGCAGTTCTTC.